Listed below are T cell receptor beta chains from one sample, sequenced in a study of cytomegalovirus exposure and HLA in healthy donors. Sequencing was performed with immunoSEQ multiplex PCR; in TCRdb, only in-frame clones are kept and a portion is missing. Of around 200,000 clones listed, approximately 78% are singletons. The specimen sequenced was PBMCs. These receptors all stem from a woman between 18 and 29 years old in good health and CMV-seronegative. Both conserved end residues are part of each CDR3.

J gene: TRBJ2-3
CDR3 length: 15
V gene: TRBV9
CDR3 protein: CASSVEGRGPDTQYF

J gene: TRBJ2-7
CDR3 length: 13
V gene: TRBV11-2
CDR3 protein: CASSSTNTYEQYF

J gene: TRBJ1-1
CDR3 length: 13
V gene: TRBV25-1
CDR3 protein: CASQKRGNTEAFF

J gene: TRBJ1-2
CDR3 length: 11
V gene: TRBV28
CDR3 protein: CASGAAYGYTF

J gene: TRBJ1-2
CDR3 length: 15
V gene: TRBV7-2
CDR3 protein: CASSFGQGRGYGYTF

J gene: TRBJ2-1
CDR3 length: 16
V gene: TRBV7-6
CDR3 protein: CASSSSQGASWNEQFF

J gene: TRBJ2-7
CDR3 length: 13
V gene: TRBV30
CDR3 protein: CAWRRDRAYEQYF

J gene: TRBJ1-4
CDR3 length: 15
V gene: TRBV5-6
CDR3 protein: CASSIRDRGGEKLFF

J gene: TRBJ1-1
CDR3 length: 12
V gene: TRBV7-2
CDR3 protein: CASSLNWVAAFF

J gene: TRBJ2-1
CDR3 length: 19
V gene: TRBV7-8
CDR3 protein: CASSSVLLYAGGDGNEQFF

J gene: TRBJ1-6
CDR3 length: 13
V gene: TRBV30
CDR3 protein: CAWSGRSGPPLHF

J gene: TRBJ2-1
CDR3 length: 15
V gene: TRBV6-6
CDR3 protein: CASSYEAGVVNEQFF

J gene: TRBJ2-3
CDR3 length: 15
V gene: TRBV27
CDR3 protein: CASGSGQAYTDTQYF

J gene: TRBJ2-1
CDR3 length: 13
V gene: TRBV5-1
CDR3 protein: CASSSSTGNEQFF

J gene: TRBJ2-3
CDR3 length: 17
V gene: TRBV7-6
CDR3 protein: CASSLVASGAARDTQYF

J gene: TRBJ2-1
CDR3 length: 15
V gene: TRBV27
CDR3 protein: CASSFGTGADNEQFF

J gene: TRBJ2-1
CDR3 length: 15
V gene: TRBV7-2
CDR3 protein: CASSLVLAGQNEQFF

J gene: TRBJ1-4
CDR3 length: 17
V gene: TRBV28
CDR3 protein: CASSLLGTGRTNEKLFF

J gene: TRBJ2-3
CDR3 length: 16
V gene: TRBV27
CDR3 protein: CASSPRQGSSTDTQYF

J gene: TRBJ2-7
CDR3 length: 14
V gene: TRBV9
CDR3 protein: CASSAASEDYEQYF

J gene: TRBJ2-1
CDR3 length: 15
V gene: TRBV6-5
CDR3 protein: CASRSGGFSYNEQFF

J gene: TRBJ2-7
CDR3 length: 18
V gene: TRBV7-9
CDR3 protein: CASSLGASGGSNPYEQYF

J gene: TRBJ2-7
CDR3 length: 13
V gene: TRBV11-3
CDR3 protein: CASSIAGSYEQYF

J gene: TRBJ2-1
CDR3 length: 15
V gene: TRBV11-1
CDR3 protein: CASSSTGTRYNEQFF

J gene: TRBJ1-5
CDR3 length: 13
V gene: TRBV11-2
CDR3 protein: CASSFDRNQPQHF

J gene: TRBJ2-1
CDR3 length: 11
V gene: TRBV5-1
CDR3 protein: CATTSGDEQFF

J gene: TRBJ1-1
CDR3 length: 15
V gene: TRBV9
CDR3 protein: CASSAEGGIGTEAFF

J gene: TRBJ2-2
CDR3 length: 15
V gene: TRBV5-1
CDR3 protein: CASSTSGGTGGELFF

J gene: TRBJ1-1
CDR3 length: 12
V gene: TRBV13
CDR3 protein: CASSQGPSLAFF

J gene: TRBJ1-3
CDR3 length: 16
V gene: TRBV4-1
CDR3 protein: CASSQDSRGLGNTIYF

J gene: TRBJ1-2
CDR3 length: 15
V gene: TRBV6-6
CDR3 protein: CASSYPPDRNYGYTF

J gene: TRBJ2-7
CDR3 length: 16
V gene: TRBV11-2
CDR3 protein: CASSLGGTSGSYEQYF

J gene: TRBJ2-1
CDR3 length: 15
V gene: TRBV6-5
CDR3 protein: CASSYSGRSYNEQFF

J gene: TRBJ2-3
CDR3 length: 13
V gene: TRBV6-6
CDR3 protein: CASQDRETDTQYF

J gene: TRBJ2-2
CDR3 length: 15
V gene: TRBV11-2
CDR3 protein: CASSYRTSGSGELFF

J gene: TRBJ2-7
CDR3 length: 17
V gene: TRBV4-2
CDR3 protein: CASSQEPGLAVSYEQYF

J gene: TRBJ2-4
CDR3 length: 19
V gene: TRBV19
CDR3 protein: CASSISGLAGGGAKNIQYF

J gene: TRBJ1-1
CDR3 length: 15
V gene: TRBV27
CDR3 protein: CASSLMGTVNTEAFF

J gene: TRBJ1-2
CDR3 length: 14
V gene: TRBV27
CDR3 protein: CASSLGGVLSGYTF

J gene: TRBJ2-2
CDR3 length: 15
V gene: TRBV11-2
CDR3 protein: CASSKAGANTGELFF

J gene: TRBJ2-7
CDR3 length: 12
V gene: TRBV27
CDR3 protein: CASSSLNYEQYF

J gene: TRBJ1-6
CDR3 length: 15
V gene: TRBV9
CDR3 protein: CASSVGTGSNSPLHF

J gene: TRBJ1-5
CDR3 length: 16
V gene: TRBV15
CDR3 protein: CATSRDRGFGNQPQHF

J gene: TRBJ1-5
CDR3 length: 14
V gene: TRBV19
CDR3 protein: CASRTDDSNQPQHF

J gene: TRBJ2-7
CDR3 length: 14
V gene: TRBV27
CDR3 protein: CASSTPGSSYEQYF

J gene: TRBJ2-1
CDR3 length: 15
V gene: TRBV7-2
CDR3 protein: CASSAGTSSYNEQFF

J gene: TRBJ2-2
CDR3 length: 12
V gene: TRBV18
CDR3 protein: CASSPNNGELFF

J gene: TRBJ2-5
CDR3 length: 17
V gene: TRBV18
CDR3 protein: CASSPPGTGTPQETQYF

J gene: TRBJ2-3
CDR3 length: 16
V gene: TRBV9
CDR3 protein: CASSVGPGVGTDTQYF

J gene: TRBJ2-7
CDR3 length: 14
V gene: TRBV7-3
CDR3 protein: CASSNSGRAYEQYF

J gene: TRBJ2-5
CDR3 length: 14
V gene: TRBV5-4
CDR3 protein: CASSLPQNQETQYF

J gene: TRBJ2-3
CDR3 length: 14
V gene: TRBV27
CDR3 protein: CASSLLREPDTQYF